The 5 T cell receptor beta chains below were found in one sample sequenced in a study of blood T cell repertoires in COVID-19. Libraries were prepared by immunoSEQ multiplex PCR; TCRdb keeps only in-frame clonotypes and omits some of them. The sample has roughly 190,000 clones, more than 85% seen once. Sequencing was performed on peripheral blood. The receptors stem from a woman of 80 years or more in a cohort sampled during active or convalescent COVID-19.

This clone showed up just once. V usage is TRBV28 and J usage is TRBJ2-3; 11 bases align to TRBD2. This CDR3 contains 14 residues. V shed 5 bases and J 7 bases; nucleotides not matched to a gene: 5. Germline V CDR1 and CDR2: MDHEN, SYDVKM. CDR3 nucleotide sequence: TGTGCCAGCAGTCCCCGGACTAGCGGGCATACGCAGTATTTT. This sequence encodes CASSPRTSGHTQYF.

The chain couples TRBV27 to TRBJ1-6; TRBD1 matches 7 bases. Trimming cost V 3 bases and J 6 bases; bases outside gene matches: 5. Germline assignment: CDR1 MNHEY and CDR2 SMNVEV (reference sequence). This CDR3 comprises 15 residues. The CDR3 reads CASSFIQGGNSPLHF. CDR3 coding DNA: TGTGCCAGCAGTTTTATTCAGGGGGGTAATTCACCCCTCCACTTT.

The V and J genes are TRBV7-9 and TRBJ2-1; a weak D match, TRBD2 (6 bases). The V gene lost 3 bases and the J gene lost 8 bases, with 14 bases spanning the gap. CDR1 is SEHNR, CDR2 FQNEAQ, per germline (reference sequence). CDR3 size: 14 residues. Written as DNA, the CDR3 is TGTGCCAGCAGCTTGAGTAGAGGGGAGGATGAGCAGTTCTTC. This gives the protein CASSLSRGEDEQFF.

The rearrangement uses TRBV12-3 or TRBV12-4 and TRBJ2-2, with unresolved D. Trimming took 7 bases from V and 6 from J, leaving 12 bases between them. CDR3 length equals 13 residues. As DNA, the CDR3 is TGTGCCAGCACCCAGCTGGGCGCCGGGGAGCTGTTTTTT. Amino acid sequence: CASTQLGAGELFF.

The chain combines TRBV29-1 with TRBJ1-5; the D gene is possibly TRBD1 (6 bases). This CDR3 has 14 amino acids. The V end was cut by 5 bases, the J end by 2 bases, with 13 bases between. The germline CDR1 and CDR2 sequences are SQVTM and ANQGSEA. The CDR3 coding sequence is TGCAGCGTTTTGGACAGCGGGGGCAATCAGCCCCAGCATTTT. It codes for CSVLDSGGNQPQHF.